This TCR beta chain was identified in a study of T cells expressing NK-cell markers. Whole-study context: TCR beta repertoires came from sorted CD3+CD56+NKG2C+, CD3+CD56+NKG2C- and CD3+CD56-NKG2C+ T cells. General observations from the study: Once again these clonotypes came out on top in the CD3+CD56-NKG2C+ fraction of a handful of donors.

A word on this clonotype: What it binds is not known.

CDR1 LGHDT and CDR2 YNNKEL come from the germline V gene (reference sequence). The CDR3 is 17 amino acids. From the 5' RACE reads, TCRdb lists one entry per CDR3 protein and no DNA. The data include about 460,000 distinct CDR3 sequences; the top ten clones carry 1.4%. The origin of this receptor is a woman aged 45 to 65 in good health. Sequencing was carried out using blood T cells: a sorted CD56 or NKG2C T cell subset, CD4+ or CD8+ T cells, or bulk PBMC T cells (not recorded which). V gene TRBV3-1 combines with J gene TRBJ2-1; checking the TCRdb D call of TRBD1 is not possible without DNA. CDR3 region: CASSQAGQVNSYNEQFF.